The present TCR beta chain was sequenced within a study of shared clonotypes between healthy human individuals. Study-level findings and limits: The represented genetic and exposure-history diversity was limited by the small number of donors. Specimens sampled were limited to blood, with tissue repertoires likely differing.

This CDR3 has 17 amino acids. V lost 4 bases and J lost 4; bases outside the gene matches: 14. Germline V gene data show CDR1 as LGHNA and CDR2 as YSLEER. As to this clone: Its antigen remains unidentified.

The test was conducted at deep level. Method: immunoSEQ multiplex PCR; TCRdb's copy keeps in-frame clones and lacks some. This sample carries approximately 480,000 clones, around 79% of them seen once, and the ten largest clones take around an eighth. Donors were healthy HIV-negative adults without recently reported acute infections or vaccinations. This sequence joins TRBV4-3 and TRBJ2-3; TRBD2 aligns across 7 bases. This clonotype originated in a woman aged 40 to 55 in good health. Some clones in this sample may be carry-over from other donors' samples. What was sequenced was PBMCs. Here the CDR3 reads CASSRAPGGGAADTQYF. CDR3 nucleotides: TGCGCCAGCAGCCGAGCCCCCGGGGGAGGGGCTGCAGATACGCAGTATTTT.